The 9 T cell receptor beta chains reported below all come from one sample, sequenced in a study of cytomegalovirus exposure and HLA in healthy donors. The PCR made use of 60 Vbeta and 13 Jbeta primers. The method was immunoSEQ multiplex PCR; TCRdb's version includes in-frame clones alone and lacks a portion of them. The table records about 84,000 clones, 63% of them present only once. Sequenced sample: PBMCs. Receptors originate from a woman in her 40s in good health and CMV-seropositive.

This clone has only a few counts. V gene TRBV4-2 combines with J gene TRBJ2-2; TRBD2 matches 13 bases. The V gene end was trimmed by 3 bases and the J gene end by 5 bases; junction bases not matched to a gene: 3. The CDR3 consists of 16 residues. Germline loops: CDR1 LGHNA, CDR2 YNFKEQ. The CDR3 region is CASSQGTSGITGELFF. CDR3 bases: TGTGCCAGCAGCCAGGGGACTAGCGGGATTACCGGGGAGCTGTTTTTT.

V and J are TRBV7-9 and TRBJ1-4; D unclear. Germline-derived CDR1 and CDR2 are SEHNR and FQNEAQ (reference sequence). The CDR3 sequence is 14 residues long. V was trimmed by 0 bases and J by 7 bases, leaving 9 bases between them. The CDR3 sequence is CASSLARSSEKLFF. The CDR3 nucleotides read TGTGCCAGCAGCTTAGCGAGGTCTAGTGAAAAACTGTTTTTT.

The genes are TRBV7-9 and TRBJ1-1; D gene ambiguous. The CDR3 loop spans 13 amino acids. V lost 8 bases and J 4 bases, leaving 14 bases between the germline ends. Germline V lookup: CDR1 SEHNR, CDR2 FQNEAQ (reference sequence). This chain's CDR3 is CASRKMEGTEAFF. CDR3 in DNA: TGTGCCAGCCGCAAAATGGAGGGCACTGAAGCTTTCTTT.

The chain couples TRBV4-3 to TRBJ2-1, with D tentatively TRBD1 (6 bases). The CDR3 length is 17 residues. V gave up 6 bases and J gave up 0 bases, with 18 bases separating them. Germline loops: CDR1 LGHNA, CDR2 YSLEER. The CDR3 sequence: CASSTGIQGSSYNEQFF. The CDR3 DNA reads TGCGCCAGCAGTACAGGGATACAGGGAAGCTCCTACAATGAGCAGTTCTTC.

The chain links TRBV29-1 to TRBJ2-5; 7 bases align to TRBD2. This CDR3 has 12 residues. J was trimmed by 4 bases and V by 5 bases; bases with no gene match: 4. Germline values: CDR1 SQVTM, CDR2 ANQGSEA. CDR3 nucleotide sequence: TGCAGCGTTAGGACTAGTGGAGAGACCCAGTACTTC. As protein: CSVRTSGETQYF.

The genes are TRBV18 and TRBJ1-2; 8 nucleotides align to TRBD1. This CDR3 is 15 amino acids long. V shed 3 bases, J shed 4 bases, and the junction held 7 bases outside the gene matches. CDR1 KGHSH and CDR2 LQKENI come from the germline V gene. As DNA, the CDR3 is TGTGCCAGCTCACCGCCAGGGGGCTTTGGCTATGGCTACACCTTC. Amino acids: CASSPPGGFGYGYTF.

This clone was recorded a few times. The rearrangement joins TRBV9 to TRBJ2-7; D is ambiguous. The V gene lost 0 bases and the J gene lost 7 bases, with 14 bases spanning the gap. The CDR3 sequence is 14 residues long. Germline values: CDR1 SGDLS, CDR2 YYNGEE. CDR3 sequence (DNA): TGTGCCAGCAGCGTAGTTGGAGAATCGAGGGAGCAGTACTTC. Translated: CASSVVGESREQYF.

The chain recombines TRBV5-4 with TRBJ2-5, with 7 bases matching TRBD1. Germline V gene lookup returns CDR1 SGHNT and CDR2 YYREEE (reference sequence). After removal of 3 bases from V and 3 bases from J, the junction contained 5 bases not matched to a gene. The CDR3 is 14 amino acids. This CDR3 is CASSSRDREETQYF. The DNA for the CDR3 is TGTGCCAGCAGCTCCCGAGACAGGGAAGAGACCCAGTACTTC.

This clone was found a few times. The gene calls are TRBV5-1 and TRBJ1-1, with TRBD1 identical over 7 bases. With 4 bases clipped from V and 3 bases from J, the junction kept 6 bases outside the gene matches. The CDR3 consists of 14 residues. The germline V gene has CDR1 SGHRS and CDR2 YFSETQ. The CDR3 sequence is CASSPQGSDTEAFF. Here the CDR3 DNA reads TGCGCCAGCAGCCCACAGGGGTCGGACACTGAAGCTTTCTTT.